This T cell receptor beta chain was sequenced during a study of relationships among human T cell subsets. Anti-CD45RA microbeads isolated naive and transitional T cells from pooled CD4+ and CD8+ cells. TCR alpha and beta CDR3s were amplified from mRNA by semiquantitative ARM-PCR. Tagged nested gene-specific primers were used first, then communal superprimers amplified exponentially. Using its own MiXCR run on the multiplex PCR reads, TCRdb lists one record per CDR3 protein. The sample contains 7,000 or so distinct CDR3 sequences, about 70% of which appear only once. CDR3 length: 15 amino acids. The germline V gene encodes CDR1 SGHNT and CDR2 YYREEE (reference sequence). V dropped 1 base and J dropped 6; count of bases not matched to a gene: 7.

This sequence was found in a middle-aged man in good health. This rearrangement joins TRBV5-4 to TRBJ2-7; 10 positions match TRBD1. Material: naive and transitional (CD45RA+) T cells sorted from blood. Here the CDR3 DNA reads TGTGCCAGCAGCTTGAGGGGACAGGGGAGATCCGAGCAGTACTTC. Translation gives CASSLRGQGRSEQYF.